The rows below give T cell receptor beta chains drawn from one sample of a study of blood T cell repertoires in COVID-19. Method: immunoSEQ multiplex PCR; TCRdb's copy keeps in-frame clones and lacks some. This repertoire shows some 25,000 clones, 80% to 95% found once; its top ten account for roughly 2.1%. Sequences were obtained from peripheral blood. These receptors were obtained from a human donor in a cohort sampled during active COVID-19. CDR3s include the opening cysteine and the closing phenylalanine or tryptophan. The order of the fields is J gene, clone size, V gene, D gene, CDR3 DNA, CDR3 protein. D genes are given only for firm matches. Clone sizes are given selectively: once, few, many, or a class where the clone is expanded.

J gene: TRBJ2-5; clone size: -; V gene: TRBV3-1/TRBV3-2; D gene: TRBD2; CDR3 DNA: TGTGCCAGCAGCCAGCCTCGGGGGGGGGCAGGGCAAGAGACCCAGTACTTC; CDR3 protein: CASSQPRGGAGQETQYF
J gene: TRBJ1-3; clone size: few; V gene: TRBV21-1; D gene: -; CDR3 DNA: TGTGCCAGCAGCGGAGGACAGGGGGTGTACACCATATATTTT; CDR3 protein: CASSGGQGVYTIYF
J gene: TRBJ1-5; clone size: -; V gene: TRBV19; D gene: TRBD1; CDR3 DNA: TGTGCCAGTAGTATTGACAGGGGTACCAATCAGCCCCAGCATTTT; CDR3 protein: CASSIDRGTNQPQHF
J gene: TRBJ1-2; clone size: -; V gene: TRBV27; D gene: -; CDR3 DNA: TGTGCCAGCAGTTTACAGGGGTCTAACGGCTACACCTTC; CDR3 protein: CASSLQGSNGYTF
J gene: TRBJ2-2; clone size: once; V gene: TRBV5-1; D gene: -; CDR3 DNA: TGCGCCAGCAGCTTGGATACGACACCCAACACCGGGGAGCTGTTTTTT; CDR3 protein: CASSLDTTPNTGELFF
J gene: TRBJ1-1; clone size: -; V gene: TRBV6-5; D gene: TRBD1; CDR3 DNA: TGTGCCAGCAGATTGACAGGGCCCACTGAAGCTTTCTTT; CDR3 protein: CASRLTGPTEAFF
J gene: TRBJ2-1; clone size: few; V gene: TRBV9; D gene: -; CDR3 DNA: TGTGCCAGCAGCCCCGGGTCCATGAATGAGCAGTTCTTC; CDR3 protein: CASSPGSMNEQFF
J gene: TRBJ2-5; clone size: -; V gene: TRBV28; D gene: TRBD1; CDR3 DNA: TGTGCCAGCAGAGGACAGGGCCCAGAGACCCAGTACTTC; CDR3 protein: CASRGQGPETQYF
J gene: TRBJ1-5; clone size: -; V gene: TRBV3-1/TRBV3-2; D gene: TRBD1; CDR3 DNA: TGTGCCAGCAGCCCCCGACAGGGGAATCAGCCCCAGCATTTT; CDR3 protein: CASSPRQGNQPQHF
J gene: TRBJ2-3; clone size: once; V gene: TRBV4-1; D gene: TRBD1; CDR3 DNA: TGCGCCAGCAGCCCCGGACAGGATAGTTTCACAGATACGCAGTATTTT; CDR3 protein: CASSPGQDSFTDTQYF
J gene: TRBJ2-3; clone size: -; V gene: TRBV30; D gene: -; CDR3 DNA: TGTGCCTGGAGTGTAGAGGGAGCAGATACGCAGTATTTT; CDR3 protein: CAWSVEGADTQYF
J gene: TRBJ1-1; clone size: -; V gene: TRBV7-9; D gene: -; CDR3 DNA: TGTGCCAGCAGCTTGGGGGCGACCGAAGCTTTCTTT; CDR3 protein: CASSLGATEAFF
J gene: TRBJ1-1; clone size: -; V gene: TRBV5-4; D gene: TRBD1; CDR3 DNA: TGTGCCAGCAGCCTGGACAGGATAGCTTTCTTT; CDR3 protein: CASSLDRIAFF
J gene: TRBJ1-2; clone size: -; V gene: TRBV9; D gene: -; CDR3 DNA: TGTGCCAGCAGCGTTGGGGCAGGGAACTATGGCTACACCTTC; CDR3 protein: CASSVGAGNYGYTF
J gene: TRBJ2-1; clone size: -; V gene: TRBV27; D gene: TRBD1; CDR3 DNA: TGTGCCAGCAGTATAACCGGGACAGGGGCCACCCATGAGCAGTTCTTC; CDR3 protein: CASSITGTGATHEQFF
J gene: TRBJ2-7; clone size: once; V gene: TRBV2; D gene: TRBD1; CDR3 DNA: TGTGCCAGCAGTGAGAAAGGACAGGGCTACGAGCAGTACTTC; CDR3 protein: CASSEKGQGYEQYF
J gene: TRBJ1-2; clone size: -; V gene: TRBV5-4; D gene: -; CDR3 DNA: TGTGCCAGCAGCTCCCGACAGGCCCCCTTGGGCTACACCTTC; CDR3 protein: CASSSRQAPLGYTF
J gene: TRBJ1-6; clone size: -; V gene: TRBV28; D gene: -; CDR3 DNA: TGTGCCAGCGGGCCCTCACCCCTCCACTTT; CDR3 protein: CASGPSPLHF